Following are 8 T cell receptor beta chains from one sample sequenced in a study of technical replicates of blood from a handful of donors. The protocol was immunoSEQ multiplex PCR, while the TCRdb copy is restricted to in-frame clones and leaves out a portion. The table shows over 75,000 clones, with more than 90% occurring only once. The sequenced sample consisted of T cells isolated from PBMCs. These TCRs come from a human donor in good health.

This clone came up once. The chain combines TRBV7-9 with TRBJ2-1, with TRBD2 identical over 8 bases. Trimming took 6 bases from V and 5 from J; bases not matched to a gene: 0. CDR1 and CDR2 (germline): SEHNR, FQNEAQ (reference sequence). The CDR3 loop spans 12 amino acids. Here the CDR3 reads CASRLADNEQFF. The CDR3, as DNA: TGTGCCAGCAGACTAGCGGACAATGAGCAGTTCTTC.

The J gene is TRBJ1-4, the V gene TRBV5-1; D may be TRBD1 (5 bases). V gave up 4 bases and J gave up 8 bases, with 15 bases separating them. In germline, CDR1 is SGHRS, CDR2 YFSETQ. The CDR3 is 14 amino acids. DNA for the CDR3: TGCGCCAGCAGCCTCGGCCGCCAGGGAGAAAAACTGTTTTTT. Its translation is CASSLGRQGEKLFF.

This sequence joins TRBV7-9 and TRBJ2-3; 12 bases line up with TRBD2. The V gene's germline CDR1 is SEHNR and CDR2 FQNEAQ (reference sequence). The CDR3 covers 15 residues. Germline trimming cut 4 bases from V and 5 bases from J; bases unmatched to any gene: 4. The CDR3 coding sequence is TGTGCCAGCAGCTGGACTAGCGGGAATTTAGATACGCAGTATTTT. Amino acids: CASSWTSGNLDTQYF.

The chain couples TRBV4-2 to TRBJ2-5, with 11 bases identical to TRBD2. V was pared by 1 base and J by 3 bases, with 4 bases of the junction left unmatched. From germline, CDR1 is LGHNA and CDR2 YNFKEQ. The CDR3 length is 16 residues. CDR3: CASSQGTSGGEETQYF. CDR3 bases: TGTGCCAGCAGCCAAGGAACTAGCGGGGGCGAAGAGACCCAGTACTTC.

The table lists this clone with a count of one. V is TRBV10-3 and J is TRBJ2-4; 8 nucleotides align to TRBD1. Trimming cost V 10 bases and J 0 bases; bases outside gene matches: 11. CDR1 is ENHRY, CDR2 SYGVKD, per germline. The length of the CDR3 is 16 residues. CDR3 DNA: TGTGCCACAGGGACAGGTCAAACCACAGCCAAAAACATTCAGTACTTC. It specifies CATGTGQTTAKNIQYF.

The chain links TRBV7-6 to TRBJ1-4, with 7 positions matching TRBD1. V shed 4 bases, J shed 0 bases, and the junction held 8 bases outside the gene matches. Germline CDR1 reads SGHVS; CDR2 reads FNYEAQ. The length of the CDR3 is 17 residues. DNA for the CDR3: TGTGCCAGCAGCTCAGAGGGGGCGGTCGCAACTAATGAAAAACTGTTTTTT. This encodes CASSSEGAVATNEKLFF.

V gene TRBV19 combines with J gene TRBJ1-4; maybe TRBD1 (5 bases). V was pared by 6 bases and J by 7 bases, with 12 bases between. CDR3 size: 13 residues. The germline gives CDR1 LNHDA, CDR2 SQIVND (reference sequence). The CDR3 protein is CASRPRGIEKLFF. The CDR3 DNA follows: TGTGCCAGTAGGCCGCGGGGCATTGAAAAACTGTTTTTT.

The CDR3 DNA sequence: TGTGCCAGCAGCGAGTGGGGGGGAGGGTCGAACACTGAAGCTTTCTTT. Protein sequence: CASSEWGGGSNTEAFF. The chain couples TRBV9 to TRBJ1-1; possible D gene TRBD1, 5 bases. Germline-derived CDR1 and CDR2 are SGDLS and YYNGEE. Trimming removed 3 bases from V and 1 base from J, with 16 bases in between. The CDR3 loop spans 16 amino acids.